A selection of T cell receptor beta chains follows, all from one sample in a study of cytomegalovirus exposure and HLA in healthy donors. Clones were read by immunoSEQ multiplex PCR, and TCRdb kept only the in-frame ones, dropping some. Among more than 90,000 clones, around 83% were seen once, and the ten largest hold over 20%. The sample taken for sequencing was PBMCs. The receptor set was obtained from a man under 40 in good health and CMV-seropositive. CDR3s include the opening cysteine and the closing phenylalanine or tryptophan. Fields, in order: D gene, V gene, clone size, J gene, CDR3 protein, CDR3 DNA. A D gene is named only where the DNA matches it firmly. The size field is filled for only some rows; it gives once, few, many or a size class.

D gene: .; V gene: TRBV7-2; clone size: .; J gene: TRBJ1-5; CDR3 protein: CASSFGGPGNQPQHF; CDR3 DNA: TGTGCCAGCAGCTTCGGAGGTCCGGGCAATCAGCCCCAGCATTTT
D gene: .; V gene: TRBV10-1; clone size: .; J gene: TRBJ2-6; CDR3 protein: CASSESRLGEHHSGANVLTF; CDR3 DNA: TGCGCCAGCAGTGAGTCAAGATTAGGGGAACACCACTCTGGGGCCAACGTCCTGACTTTC
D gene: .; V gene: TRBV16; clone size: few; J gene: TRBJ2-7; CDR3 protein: CASSQGGYEQYF; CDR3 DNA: TGTGCCAGCAGCCAAGGAGGCTACGAGCAGTACTTC
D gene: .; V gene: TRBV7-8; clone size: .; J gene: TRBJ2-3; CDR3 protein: CASSLLELASDTQYF; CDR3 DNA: TGTGCCAGCAGCTTATTAGAGTTAGCCTCGGATACGCAGTATTTT
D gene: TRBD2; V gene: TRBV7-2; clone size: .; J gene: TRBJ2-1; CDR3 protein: CASSPTKRGTYNEQFF; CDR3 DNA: TGTGCCAGCAGCCCGACAAAGCGGGGCACGTACAATGAGCAGTTCTTC
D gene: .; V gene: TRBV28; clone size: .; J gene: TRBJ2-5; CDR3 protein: CASSLTRETQYF; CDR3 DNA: TGTGCCAGCAGTTTAACGAGGGAGACCCAGTACTTC
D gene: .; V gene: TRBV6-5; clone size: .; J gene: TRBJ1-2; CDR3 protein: CASSYRGALNYGYTF; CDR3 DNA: TGTGCCAGCAGTTACCGGGGGGCCCTTAACTATGGCTACACCTTC
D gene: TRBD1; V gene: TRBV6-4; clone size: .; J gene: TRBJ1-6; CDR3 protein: CASSETGGHNSPLHF; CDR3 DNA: TGTGCCAGCAGTGAAACAGGGGGGCATAATTCACCCCTCCACTTT
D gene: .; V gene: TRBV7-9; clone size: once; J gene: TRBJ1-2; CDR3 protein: CASSFTRGSFYGYTF; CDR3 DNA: TGTGCCAGCAGCTTCACCAGGGGTAGTTTCTATGGCTACACCTTC
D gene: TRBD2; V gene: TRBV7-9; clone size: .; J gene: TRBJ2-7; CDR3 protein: CSSSSLFIAGDEQYF; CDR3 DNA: TGTTCCAGCAGCTCCCTCTTCATAGCGGGGGACGAGCAGTACTTC
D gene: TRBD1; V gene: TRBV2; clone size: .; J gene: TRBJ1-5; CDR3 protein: CASSVSDRVPPQHF; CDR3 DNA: TGTGCCAGCAGTGTGTCAGACAGGGTTCCACCCCAGCATTTT